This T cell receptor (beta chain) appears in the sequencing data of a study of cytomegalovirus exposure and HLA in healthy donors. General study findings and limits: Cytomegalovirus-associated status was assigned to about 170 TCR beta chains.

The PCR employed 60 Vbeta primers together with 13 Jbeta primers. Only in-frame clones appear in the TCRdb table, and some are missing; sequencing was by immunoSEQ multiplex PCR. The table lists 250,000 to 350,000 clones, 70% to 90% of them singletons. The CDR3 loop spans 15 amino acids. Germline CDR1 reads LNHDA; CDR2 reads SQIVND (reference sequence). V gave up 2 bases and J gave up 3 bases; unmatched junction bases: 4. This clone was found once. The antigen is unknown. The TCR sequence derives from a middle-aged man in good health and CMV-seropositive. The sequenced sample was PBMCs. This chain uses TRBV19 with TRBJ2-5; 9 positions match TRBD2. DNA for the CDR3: TGTGCCAGTAGTATACTAGCGGGACTAAAAGAGACCCAGTACTTC. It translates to CASSILAGLKETQYF.